This T cell receptor beta chain was captured in a study of type 1 and type 2 diabetes patients. Standard classification criteria confirmed type 1 or type 2 diabetes in all patients. PCR was run on genomic DNA. A primer set of 30 forward and 13 reverse primers amplified the CDR3. TCRdb recomputed calls from the multiplex PCR reads with MiXCR, one row per CDR3 protein. The sample yields 250,000 or so distinct CDR3 sequences, more than 45% seen once. The V and J ends lost 4 bases and 0 bases, in that order; junction bases with no gene match: 10. This CDR3 comprises 16 residues. The V gene's germline CDR1 is SGHRS and CDR2 YFSETQ.

Sequencing was done on a sample of peripheral blood mononuclear cells (PBMCs). The clonotype comes from a man younger than 35 with type 2 diabetes. This chain uses TRBV5-1 with TRBJ2-7, with TRBD1 matching 7 bases. The CDR3 protein is CASSPGPDRLSYEQYF. CDR3 DNA sequence: TGCGCCAGCAGCCCGGGCCCGGACAGGCTCTCCTACGAGCAGTACTTC.